This TCR beta chain was captured by sequencing in a study of blood T cell repertoires in COVID-19. Study context: Donors in the United States, Italy and Spain gave samples during acute or convalescent COVID-19. Sources were T cells, B-cell-depleted T cells, or PBMCs; the material itself was cDNA or gDNA.

It was during active infection that Seattle patients were enrolled and then longitudinally followed. Original methodology: Nucleated cell counts were estimated from reference gene primer amplification. TCRdb's table, derived via immunoSEQ multiplex PCR, lists solely in-frame clones and lacks some. V and J calls and clone size follow that table, whereas D and trimming were derived from the DNA. The table includes roughly 170,000 clones, about 88% detected once. Germline assignment: CDR1 MNHEY and CDR2 SVGAGI. J lost 3 bases, V lost 0 bases, and 3 bases had no gene match. CDR3 length: 15 amino acids. The rearrangement uses TRBV6-5 and TRBJ1-1; 8 bases fit TRBD1. The sequenced sample consisted of peripheral blood. This receptor was obtained from a woman in her fifties or sixties with COVID-19, enrolled during active disease. The CDR3 region has the DNA TGTGCCAGCAGTTACTCACAGGGGGTTCACACTGAAGCTTTCTTT. It translates to CASSYSQGVHTEAFF.